This entry features one T cell receptor beta chain sequence. The target of this receptor is not known. No much larger clone is present one base from it, and per-base qualities are unavailable. The sample is drawn from a study of response to subunit inactivated influenza vaccine (dated by TCRdb to the late 2010s). In the study overall: Deep quantitative profiling of the T cell receptor repertoire was used in the study to follow responses to a trivalent subunit inactivated influenza vaccine. What the work shows at the level of the full study, not this receptor alone: It was suggested by the authors that each seasonal influenza vaccination may recruit only a limited number of new T cells.

V is shortened by 3 bases, J by 1 base, and the region joining them spans 21 bases. Inclusive of the bounding cysteine and phenylalanine, the CDR3 is 18 residues long. Only the CDR3 region is kept as DNA, spanning 54 bases read in frame from base 1. Receptors were amplified or captured by RT-PCR. Sequencing was performed on an Illumina HiSeq 2500. The public reads were reprocessed in TCRdb via fastp at Q25 and MiXCR, keeping in-frame beta chains. Entries that share a CDR3 protein sequence are merged under the most common genes and DNA. In this sample the table shows roughly 760,000 distinct CDR3 sequences, about 20% of which occur a single time. Roughly 10% of the sample belongs to the ten largest clones.

This receptor was obtained from a man over 45 who received an inactivated influenza vaccine. Donor details come from another sample of the same person, matched by shared clones. The sequencing used PBMCs from blood, collected about 5 days after vaccination. The chain links TRBV12-3 or TRBV12-4 with TRBJ1-1; the D segment could be TRBD1, given 6 matching bases. The CDR3: CASSFSSRTQGPNTEAFF. The DNA is as follows: TGTGCCAGCAGTTTTTCTTCTAGGACCCAGGGGCCGAACACTGAAGCTTTCTTT.